The 26 T cell receptor beta chains in this list originate from one sample, sequenced in a study of T cell repertoires in cytomegalovirus infection. TCRdb used MiXCR to reprocess the reads, holding one entry per CDR3 protein. The table shows 740,000 or so distinct CDR3 sequences, with 35% occurring only once. The sample taken for sequencing was PBMCs. The receptor set was obtained from a human donor in good health (CMV status not recorded). Some clones in this sample may be carry-over from other donors' samples.

The CDR3 spells CASSLDKGRNHEQYF. As DNA, the CDR3 is TGTGCCAGCAGTTTAGACAAGGGACGGAACCACGAGCAGTACTTC. V gene TRBV28 combines with J gene TRBJ2-7; D possibly uses TRBD1 or TRBD2 (5 bases each). The CDR3 contains 15 residues. V was trimmed by 2 bases and J by 5 bases, leaving 16 bases between them. Looked up from germline, CDR1 is MDHEN and CDR2 is SYDVKM.

At least ten counts were recorded for this clonotype. The V call is TRBV4-1, the J call TRBJ1-2; D might be TRBD1 (5 bases). The CDR3 runs to 17 residues. Trimming took off 0 bases at V and 1 base at J, with 15 bases between the two ends. Germline lookup yields CDR1 MGHRA and CDR2 YSYEKL. CDR3 amino acids: CASSQEGGSGINYGYTF. In DNA, the CDR3 is TGCGCCAGCAGCCAAGAGGGGGGTTCGGGGATTAACTATGGCTACACCTTC.

On this clonotype itself: A much larger clone differs from this one at a single base, so this may be a read error. The V and J genes are TRBV7-2 and TRBJ1-2; the D gene is possibly TRBD1 (6 bases). This CDR3 has 14 amino acids. Germline CDR1 is SGHTA and CDR2 is FQGNSA. CDR3 protein: CASSLRQDNYGYNF. As DNA, the CDR3 is TGTGCCAGCAGCCTAAGACAGGACAACTATGGCTACAACTTC.

The V gene is TRBV3-1, the J gene TRBJ2-1, with 14 nucleotides matching TRBD2. This CDR3 has 15 residues. Germline V lookup: CDR1 LGHDT, CDR2 YNNKEL (reference sequence). V shed 2 bases, J shed 9 bases, and the junction held 3 bases outside the gene matches. CDR3 in amino acids: CASSQQGTSGGEQFF. The CDR3 DNA reads as TGTGCCAGCAGCCAACAAGGGACTAGCGGGGGTGAGCAGTTCTTC.

V and J are TRBV27 and TRBJ2-2; D ambiguous. This CDR3 is built from 19 residues. Trimming removed 8 bases at V and 1 base at J, with 26 bases between. The germline gives CDR1 MNHEY, CDR2 SMNVEV (reference sequence). In nucleotides, the CDR3 is TGTGCCAGCTCGCCAGTCCCGACCTTCCTTGAGGTGAACACCGGGGAGCTGTTTTTT. Translated: CASSPVPTFLEVNTGELFF.

This clonotype was seen a few times. The chain combines TRBV4-1 with TRBJ1-2; a possible D gene is TRBD1 (5 bases). V lost 3 bases, J lost 6 bases, and 11 bases lay in between. The germline V gene has CDR1 MGHRA and CDR2 YSYEKL. The CDR3 loop spans 13 amino acids. The CDR3 coding sequence is TGCGCCAGCAGCCAGGTCTCCAGGGATGGCTACACCTTC. Its translation is CASSQVSRDGYTF.

The V and J genes are TRBV6-5 and TRBJ1-5; D unresolved. Trimming left V 0 bases short and J 3 bases short, with 6 bases between. CDR1 and CDR2 (germline): MNHEY, SVGAGI. The CDR3 has 14 amino acids. The CDR3 sequence: CASSYSGLNQPQHF. The CDR3 nucleotides read TGTGCCAGCAGTTACTCAGGTCTCAATCAGCCCCAGCATTTT.

The chain recombines TRBV9 with TRBJ1-2; D may be TRBD1 (5 bases). This CDR3 contains 13 residues. Germline CDR1 is SGDLS and CDR2 is YYNGEE. Trimming removed 7 bases from V and 6 bases from J, with 16 bases in between. The CDR3 spells CASRGQESHGYTF. In nucleotides, the CDR3 is TGTGCCAGCCGCGGACAAGAATCGCATGGCTACACCTTC.

Points on this clonotype: The junction does not match germline at one end; this may be a read error. The chain couples TRBV12-3 or TRBV12-4 to TRBJ2-3; 7 nucleotides match TRBD1. This CDR3 has 16 amino acids. The CDR3 sequence: CASSLTGNSRTDTQSF. CDR3 in DNA: TGTGCCAGCAGTTTGACAGGGAACTCCCGCACAGATACGCAGTCTTTT.

V and J are TRBV7-2 and TRBJ2-1; 14 bases agree with TRBD2. This CDR3 spans 15 amino acids. V trimming: 3 bases; J trimming: 9 bases; junction bases outside the gene matches: 4. Germline V gene sequence: CDR1 SGHTA, CDR2 FQGNSA. The CDR3: CASSLTSGGVAEQFF. CDR3 DNA sequence: TGTGCCAGCAGCTTGACTAGCGGGGGGGTGGCTGAGCAGTTCTTC.

In this sample, this clonotype turned up a few times. The rearrangement uses TRBV6-1 and TRBJ1-4; possible D gene TRBD1, 5 bases. From germline, CDR1 is MNHNS and CDR2 SASEGT. The ends were cut back, 10 bases at V and 7 bases at J, with 22 bases in the middle. The length of the CDR3 is 15 residues. CDR3 loop: CATRSDSRFAEKLFF. In DNA, the CDR3 is TGTGCCACTAGGTCTGACAGCCGGTTTGCTGAAAAACTGTTTTTT.

This clonotype has just a few counts. The CDR3 DNA sequence: TGTGCCAGCCGAGGGGGGGCAAGAGAGCAGTTCTTC. Translating it yields CASRGGAREQFF. The gene calls are TRBV2 and TRBJ2-1, with D tentatively TRBD2 (7 bases). Germline-derived CDR1 and CDR2 are SNHLY and FYNNEI. The CDR3 contains 12 residues. V lost 8 bases and J 10 bases, leaving 15 bases between the germline ends.

This clonotype was seen just once. No conserved phenylalanine or tryptophan ends this CDR3, so it is likely a read error. The V and J genes are TRBV6-2 or TRBV6-3 and TRBJ2-7; TRBD1 might be the D (6 bases). Trimming cost V 0 bases and J 2 bases, with 11 bases left between them. The V gene's germline CDR1 is MNHEY and CDR2 SVGEGT. This CDR3 is built from 15 residues. CDR3 region: CASSYSGTPAYEQYL. For the CDR3, the DNA is TGTGCCAGCAGTTACTCGGGGACACCTGCCTACGAGCAGTACTTA.

The chain combines TRBV7-9 with TRBJ1-2; no clear D gene. CDR3 length: 13 amino acids. From germline, CDR1 is SEHNR and CDR2 FQNEAQ (reference sequence). The V end lost 7 bases, the J end lost 1 base, and 10 bases lay between the germline ends. The chain's CDR3 is CASTPVINYGYTF. CDR3 nucleotides: TGTGCCAGCACCCCGGTAATTAACTATGGCTACACCTTC.

The rearrangement joins TRBV2 to TRBJ1-4, with 8 nucleotides matching TRBD1. V was pared by 5 bases and J by 3 bases, with 5 bases of the junction left unmatched. The germline gives CDR1 SNHLY, CDR2 FYNNEI. The CDR3 contains 15 residues. The CDR3 sequence is CASSTTGGPNEKLFF. The DNA of the CDR3 is TGTGCCAGCAGTACCACAGGGGGGCCTAATGAAAAACTGTTTTTT. Full variable domain (outside the CDR3, taken from reference TRBV2 and TRBJ1-4): EPEVTQTPSHQVTQMGQEVILRCVPISNHLYFYWYRQILGQKVEFLVSFYNNEISEKSEIFDDQFSVERPDGSNFTLKIRSTKLEDSAMYFCASSTTGGPNEKLFFGSGTQLSVL.

The J gene is TRBJ2-7, the V gene TRBV4-2, with D perhaps TRBD2 (5 bases). The CDR3 spans 13 residues. Germline V gene sequence: CDR1 LGHNA, CDR2 YNFKEQ. V was trimmed by 3 bases and J by 3 bases, leaving 9 bases between them. CDR3 sequence (DNA): TGTGCCAGCAGCCAGCGACTATACTACGAGCAGTACTTC. It translates to CASSQRLYYEQYF.

With respect to this clonotype: Relative to the germline gene, one junction end is altered; a read error may explain this. The chain employs TRBV7-2 and TRBJ2-7; TRBD1 matches 9 bases. This CDR3 comprises 15 residues. Per germline, CDR1 SGHTA and CDR2 FQGNSA. In nucleotides, the CDR3 is TGTGCCAGCAGACGACCACGGGGACAGGGAGGCGAGCAGTCCTTC. Its protein product is CASRRPRGQGGEQSF.

A few counts support this clonotype. This CDR3 reads CASSLYKKNIQYF. For the CDR3, the DNA is TGTGCCAGCAGCCTATACAAGAAAAACATTCAGTACTTC. The V call is TRBV28, the J call TRBJ2-4, with D unclear. Germline CDR1 MDHEN, CDR2 SYDVKM. Trimming cost V 6 bases and J 4 bases, with 10 bases left between them. The CDR3 is made up of 13 amino acids.

This clonotype has only a few counts. This rearrangement joins TRBV28 to TRBJ1-6; D remains ambiguous. CDR1 is MDHEN, CDR2 SYDVKM, per germline. This CDR3 spans 12 amino acids. V was trimmed by 2 bases and J by 9 bases, leaving 5 bases between them. CDR3 in DNA: TGTGCCAGCAGTTTACCACTTTCACCCCTCCACTTT. Translated, it gives CASSLPLSPLHF.

The gene calls are TRBV12-2 and TRBJ1-2. TRBV12-2 is described as a pseudogene. CDR3 length equals 10 residues. CDR3 residues: CASRLHGYTF. CDR3 in DNA: TGTGCAAGTCGACTACACGGCTACACCTTC.

This clonotype was picked up a small number of times. V is TRBV28 and J is TRBJ1-5; TRBD1 agrees at 10 bases. The CDR3 covers 17 residues. CDR1 and CDR2 (germline): MDHEN, SYDVKM. V was clipped by 6 bases and J by 2 bases; unmatched bases: 10. This CDR3 is CASRTGTGVGGNQPQHF. The CDR3 nucleotides are TGTGCCAGCAGAACCGGGACAGGGGTCGGGGGCAATCAGCCCCAGCATTTT.

In its sample, this clonotype was seen a few times. The CDR3 DNA follows: TGTGCCAGCAGGGGGAGGGAGAGGGACTATGGCTACACCTTC. Translation gives CASRGRERDYGYTF. The chain is built from TRBV6-1 and TRBJ1-2; no firm D call. CDR3 length: 14 amino acids. The V gene lost 6 bases and the J gene lost 3 bases, with 14 bases spanning the gap. The germline CDR1 and CDR2 sequences are MNHNS and SASEGT.

The chain joins TRBV3-1 to TRBJ1-2, with D possibly matching TRBD1 (5 bases). V shed 4 bases and J shed 0 bases, with 15 bases lying between them. CDR1 is LGHDT, CDR2 YNNKEL, per germline (reference sequence). The CDR3 is made up of 16 amino acids. CDR3 amino acids: CASSPRQSLPNYGYTF. As DNA, the CDR3 is TGTGCCAGCAGCCCCCGACAGTCCCTTCCTAACTATGGCTACACCTTC.

The chain recombines TRBV28 with TRBJ2-7; D unclear. Trimming removed 6 bases from V and 2 bases from J, with 8 bases in between. The germline CDR1 and CDR2 sequences are MDHEN and SYDVKM. CDR3 length equals 12 residues. The CDR3 nucleotides read TGTGCCAGCAGAATGGAACCCTACGAGCAGTACTTC. It is translated as CASRMEPYEQYF.

The chain carries TRBV20-1 and TRBJ1-1; D possibly corresponds to TRBD1 (5 bases). Germline-derived CDR1 and CDR2 are DFQATT and SNEGSKA (reference sequence). The CDR3 sequence is 13 residues long. The CDR3, as DNA: TGCAGCGGAGTGCGGAACACAGGCACTGAAGCTTTCTTT. Residues: CSGVRNTGTEAFF.

For this clonotype: It may be a read error: a sequence one base away is much more abundant. A read error is likely, as this CDR3 ends without the conserved phenylalanine or tryptophan. This chain links TRBV7-2 with TRBJ2-1, with TRBD2 matching 10 bases. The junction had 4 bases not matched to a gene; V was cut back by 1 base and J by 4 bases. The CDR3 is 16 amino acids. In germline, CDR1 is SGHTA, CDR2 FQGNSA. CDR3 region: CASSLEAGGLYNEQFC. The DNA of the CDR3 is TGTGCCAGCAGCTTAGAAGCGGGAGGGCTATACAATGAGCAGTTCTGC.